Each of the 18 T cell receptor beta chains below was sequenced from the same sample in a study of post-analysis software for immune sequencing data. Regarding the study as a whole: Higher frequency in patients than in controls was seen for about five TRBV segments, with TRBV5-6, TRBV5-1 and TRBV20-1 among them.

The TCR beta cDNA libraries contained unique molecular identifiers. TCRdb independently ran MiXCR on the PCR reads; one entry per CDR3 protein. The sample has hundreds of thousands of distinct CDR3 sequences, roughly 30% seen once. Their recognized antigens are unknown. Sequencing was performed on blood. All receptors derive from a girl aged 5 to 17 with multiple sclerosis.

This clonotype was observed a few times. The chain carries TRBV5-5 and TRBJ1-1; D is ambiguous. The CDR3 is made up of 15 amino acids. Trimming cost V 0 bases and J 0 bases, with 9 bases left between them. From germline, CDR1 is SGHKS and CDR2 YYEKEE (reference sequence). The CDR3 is CASSLGLWLNTEAFF. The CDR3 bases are TGTGCCAGCAGCTTGGGGTTGTGGTTGAACACTGAAGCTTTCTTT.

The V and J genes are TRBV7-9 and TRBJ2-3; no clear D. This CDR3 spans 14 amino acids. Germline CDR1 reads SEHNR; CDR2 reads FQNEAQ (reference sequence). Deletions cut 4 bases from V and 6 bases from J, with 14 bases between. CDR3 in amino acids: CASSSPSQRDTQYF. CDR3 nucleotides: TGTGCCAGCAGCTCGCCCTCCCAGCGCGATACGCAGTATTTT.

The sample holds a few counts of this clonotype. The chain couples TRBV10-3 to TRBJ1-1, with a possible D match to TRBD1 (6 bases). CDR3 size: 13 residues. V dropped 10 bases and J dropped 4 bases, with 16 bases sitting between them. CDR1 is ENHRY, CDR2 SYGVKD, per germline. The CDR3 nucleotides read TGTGCCACCTCTGGGGGGGCTGGCACTGAAGCTTTCTTT. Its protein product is CATSGGAGTEAFF.

CDR3 DNA: TGTGCCACCAGCAGAGCTGGGGTCGAGTTTGAAGCTTTCTTT. Translated, it gives CATSRAGVEFEAFF. This rearrangement joins TRBV15 to TRBJ1-1; D not certain. In germline, CDR1 is LNHNV, CDR2 YYDKDF (reference sequence). This CDR3 spans 14 amino acids. With 1 base removed from V and 7 bases from J, the gap between germline ends came to 13 bases.

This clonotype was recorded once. The CDR3 bases are TGTGCCAGCAGTATTTGGAGCTCCTACAATGAGCAGTTCTTC. It translates to CASSIWSSYNEQFF. The genes are TRBV12-3 or TRBV12-4 and TRBJ2-1, with no clear D. V lost 5 bases and J 0 bases, leaving 8 bases between the germline ends. CDR3 length equals 14 residues.

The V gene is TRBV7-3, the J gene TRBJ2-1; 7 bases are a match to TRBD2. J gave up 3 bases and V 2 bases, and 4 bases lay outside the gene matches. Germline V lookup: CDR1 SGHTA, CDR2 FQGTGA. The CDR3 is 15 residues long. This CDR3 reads CASSLRGENYNEQFF. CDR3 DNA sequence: TGTGCCAGCAGCTTACGGGGGGAAAACTACAATGAGCAGTTCTTC.

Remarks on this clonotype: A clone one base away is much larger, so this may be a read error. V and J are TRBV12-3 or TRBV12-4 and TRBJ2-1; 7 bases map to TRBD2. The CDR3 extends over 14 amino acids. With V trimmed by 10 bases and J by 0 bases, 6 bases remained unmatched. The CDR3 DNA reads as TGTGCCACCCACTGGGGGGGCTCCTACAATGAGCAGTTCTTC. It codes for CATHWGGSYNEQFF.

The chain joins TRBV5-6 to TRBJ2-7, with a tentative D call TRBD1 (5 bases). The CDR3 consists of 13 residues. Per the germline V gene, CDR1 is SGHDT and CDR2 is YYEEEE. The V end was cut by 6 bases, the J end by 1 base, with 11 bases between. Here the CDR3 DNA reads TGTGCCAGCAAATATGCAGGGTCCTACGAGCAGTACTTC. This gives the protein CASKYAGSYEQYF.

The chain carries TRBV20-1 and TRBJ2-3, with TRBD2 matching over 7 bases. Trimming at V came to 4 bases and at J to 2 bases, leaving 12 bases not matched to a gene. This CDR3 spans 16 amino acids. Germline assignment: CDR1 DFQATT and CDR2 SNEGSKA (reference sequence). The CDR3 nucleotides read TGCAGTGCTAAACGTCCGGGGGGTTTTTTCACAGATACGCAGTATTTT. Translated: CSAKRPGGFFTDTQYF.

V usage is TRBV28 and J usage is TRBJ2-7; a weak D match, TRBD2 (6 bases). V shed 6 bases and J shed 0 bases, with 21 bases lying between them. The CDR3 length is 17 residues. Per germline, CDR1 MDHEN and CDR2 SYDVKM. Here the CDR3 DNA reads TGTGCCAGCAGAAGAACGATCAGGGCCGGGGGCTCCTACGAGCAGTACTTC. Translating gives CASRRTIRAGGSYEQYF. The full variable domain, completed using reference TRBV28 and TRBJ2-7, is DVKVTQSSRYLVKRTGEKVFLECVQDMDHENMFWYRQDPGLGLRLIYFSYDVKMKEKGDIPEGYSVSREKKERFSLILESASTNQTSMYLCASRRTIRAGGSYEQYFGPGTRLTVT.

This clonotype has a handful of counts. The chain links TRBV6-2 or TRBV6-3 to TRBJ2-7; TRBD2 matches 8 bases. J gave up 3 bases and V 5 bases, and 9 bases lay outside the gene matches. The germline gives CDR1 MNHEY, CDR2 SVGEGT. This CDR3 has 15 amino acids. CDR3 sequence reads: CASSPQGGGRYEQYF. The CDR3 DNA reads TGTGCCAGCAGTCCCCAAGGCGGGGGGCGCTACGAGCAGTACTTC.

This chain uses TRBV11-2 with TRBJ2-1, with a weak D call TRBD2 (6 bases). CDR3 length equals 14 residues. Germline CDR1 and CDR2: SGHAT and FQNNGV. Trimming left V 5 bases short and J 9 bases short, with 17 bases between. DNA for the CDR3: TGTGCCAGCAGCCTTGGACTAACGTGGGTTGAGCAGTTCTTC. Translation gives CASSLGLTWVEQFF.

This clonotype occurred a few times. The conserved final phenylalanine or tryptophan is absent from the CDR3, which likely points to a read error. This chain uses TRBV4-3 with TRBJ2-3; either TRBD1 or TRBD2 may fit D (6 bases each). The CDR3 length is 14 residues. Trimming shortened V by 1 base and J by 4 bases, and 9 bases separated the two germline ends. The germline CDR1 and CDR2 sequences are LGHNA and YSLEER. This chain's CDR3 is CASSQVGGADTQYL. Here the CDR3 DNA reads TGCGCCAGCAGCCAAGTGGGGGGCGCAGATACGCAGTATTTG.

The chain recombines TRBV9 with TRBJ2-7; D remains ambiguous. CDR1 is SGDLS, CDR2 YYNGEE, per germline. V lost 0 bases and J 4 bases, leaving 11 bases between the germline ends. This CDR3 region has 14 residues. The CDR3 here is CASSVDPYSYEQYF. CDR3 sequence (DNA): TGTGCCAGCAGCGTAGATCCCTACAGTTACGAGCAGTACTTC.

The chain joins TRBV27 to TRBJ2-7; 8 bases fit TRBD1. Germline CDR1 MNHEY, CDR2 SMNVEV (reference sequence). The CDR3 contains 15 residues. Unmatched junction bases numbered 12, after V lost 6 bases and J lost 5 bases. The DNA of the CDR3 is TGTGCCAGCAGAATCCGCCTGCAGGGGGCCCACGAGCAGTACTTC. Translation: CASRIRLQGAHEQYF.

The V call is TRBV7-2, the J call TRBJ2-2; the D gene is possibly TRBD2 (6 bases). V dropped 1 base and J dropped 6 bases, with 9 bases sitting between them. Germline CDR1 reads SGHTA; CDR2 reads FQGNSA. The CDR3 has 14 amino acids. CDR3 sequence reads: CASSLEGGSGELFF. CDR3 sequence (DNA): TGTGCCAGCAGCTTAGAGGGAGGCTCCGGGGAGCTGTTTTTT.

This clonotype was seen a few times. In DNA form, the CDR3 reads TGCAGTGCTGGGACTAGCGTGATCTTCACAGATACGCAGTATTTT. It codes for CSAGTSVIFTDTQYF. The rearrangement joins TRBV20-1 to TRBJ2-3; 10 positions agree with TRBD2. The CDR3 totals 15 residues. The germline CDR1 and CDR2 sequences are DFQATT and SNEGSKA (reference sequence). Germline trimming cut 5 bases from V and 2 bases from J; bases unmatched to any gene: 7.

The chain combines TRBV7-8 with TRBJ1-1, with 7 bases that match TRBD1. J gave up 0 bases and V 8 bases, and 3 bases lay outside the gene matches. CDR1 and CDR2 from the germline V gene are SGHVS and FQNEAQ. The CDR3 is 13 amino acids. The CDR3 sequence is CASGTDMNTEAFF. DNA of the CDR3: TGTGCCAGCGGGACAGACATGAACACTGAAGCTTTCTTT.